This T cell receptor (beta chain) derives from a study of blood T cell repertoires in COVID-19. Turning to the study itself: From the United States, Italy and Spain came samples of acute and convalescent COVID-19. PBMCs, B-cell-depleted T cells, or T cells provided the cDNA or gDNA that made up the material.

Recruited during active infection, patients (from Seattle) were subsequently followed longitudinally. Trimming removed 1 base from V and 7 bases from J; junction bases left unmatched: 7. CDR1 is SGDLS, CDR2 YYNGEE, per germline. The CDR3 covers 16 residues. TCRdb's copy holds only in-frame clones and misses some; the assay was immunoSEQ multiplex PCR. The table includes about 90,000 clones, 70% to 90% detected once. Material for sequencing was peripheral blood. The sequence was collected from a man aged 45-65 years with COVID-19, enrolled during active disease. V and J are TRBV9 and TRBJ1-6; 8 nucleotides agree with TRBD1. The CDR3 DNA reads TGTGCCAGCAGCGTATTCGACAGGGGCGAGAATTCACCCCTCCACTTT. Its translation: CASSVFDRGENSPLHF.